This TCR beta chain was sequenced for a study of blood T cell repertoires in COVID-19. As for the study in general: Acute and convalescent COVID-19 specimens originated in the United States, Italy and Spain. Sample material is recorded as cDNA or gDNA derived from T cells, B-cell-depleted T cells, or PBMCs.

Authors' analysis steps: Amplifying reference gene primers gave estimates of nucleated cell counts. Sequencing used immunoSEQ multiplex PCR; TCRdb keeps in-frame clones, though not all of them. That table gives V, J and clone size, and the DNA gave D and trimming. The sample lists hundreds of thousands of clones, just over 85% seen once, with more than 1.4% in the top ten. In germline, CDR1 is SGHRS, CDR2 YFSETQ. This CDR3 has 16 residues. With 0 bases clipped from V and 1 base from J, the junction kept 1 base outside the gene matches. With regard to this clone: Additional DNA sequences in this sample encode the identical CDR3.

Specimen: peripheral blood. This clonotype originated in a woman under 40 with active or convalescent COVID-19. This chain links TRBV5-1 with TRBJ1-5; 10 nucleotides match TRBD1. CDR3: CASSLGTGGSNQPQHF. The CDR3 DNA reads TGCGCCAGCAGCTTGGGGACAGGGGGAAGCAATCAGCCCCAGCATTTT.